This TCR delta chain was profiled in a study of delta chain sequences of gamma delta T cells (dated by TCRdb to about 2017). Receptor amplification or capture employed PCR. Sequenced using an Illumina MiSeq. Via CATT, TCRdb reprocessed the public reads, and rows with identical DNA were then joined. In this sample the table shows around 3,300 delta-chain clones, 61% of which occur a single time. Roughly 55% of the sample comes from the top ten. Of note for this clone: The antigen it binds to is not known. Relative to the germline gene, one junction end is altered; a read error may explain this.

CDR1 GEAIGNYY and CDR2 EKD are derived from the germline V gene. From the cysteine through the phenylalanine, the CDR3 covers 20 amino acids. Left in the record is the CDR3 DNA by itself, 60 bases read in frame from the first base. The sequenced material came from a tumor sample. This clonotype was sampled from a human donor with breast cancer. The receptor chain draws on TRDV2 and TRDJ1; possibly the D gene is TRDD3, per 6 matching bases. The CDR3 loop reads CACDTLLGYAQLQPTDILIF. The sequenced DNA is TGTGCCTGTGACACTTTACTGGGATATGCGCAACTGCAACCCACCGATATCCTCATTTTT.